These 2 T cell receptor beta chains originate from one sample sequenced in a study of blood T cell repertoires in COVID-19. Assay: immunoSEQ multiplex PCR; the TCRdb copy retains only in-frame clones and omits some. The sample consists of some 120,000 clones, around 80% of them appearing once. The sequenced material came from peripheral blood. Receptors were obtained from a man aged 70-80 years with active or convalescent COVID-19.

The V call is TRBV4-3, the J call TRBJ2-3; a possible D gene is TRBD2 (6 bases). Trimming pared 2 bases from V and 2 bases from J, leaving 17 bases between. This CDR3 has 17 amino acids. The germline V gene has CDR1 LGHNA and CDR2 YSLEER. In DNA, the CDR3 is TGCGCCAGCAGCCAATCCCCACTAGCAGGCAACACAGATACGCAGTATTTT. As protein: CASSQSPLAGNTDTQYF.

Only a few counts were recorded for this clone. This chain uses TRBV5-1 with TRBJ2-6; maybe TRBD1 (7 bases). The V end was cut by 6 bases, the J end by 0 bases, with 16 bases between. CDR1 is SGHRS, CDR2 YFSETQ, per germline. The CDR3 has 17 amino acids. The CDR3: CASKPAGQTSGANVLTF. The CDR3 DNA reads TGCGCCAGCAAACCCGCGGGACAGACCTCTGGGGCCAACGTCCTGACTTTC. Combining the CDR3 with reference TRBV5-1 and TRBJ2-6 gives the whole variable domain KAGVTQTPRYLIKTRGQQVTLSCSPISGHRSVSWYQQTPGQGLQFLFEYFSETQRNKGNFPGRFSGRQFSNSRSEMNVSTLELGDSALYLCASKPAGQTSGANVLTFGAGSRLTVL.